Listed below are T cell receptor beta chains from one sample, sequenced in a study of blood T cell repertoires in COVID-19. Only in-frame clones appear in the TCRdb table, and some are missing; sequencing was by immunoSEQ multiplex PCR. Of approximately 200,000 clones listed, roughly nine tenths are singletons. The material sequenced was peripheral blood. The source is a man aged 25 to 45 with acute or convalescent COVID-19. The CDR3 runs from the conserved cysteine through the conserved F or W. A D gene is named only where the DNA matches it firmly. A clone size is listed for some rows: how often the clone was seen (once, few, many), or a class if it is expanded.

CDR3 DNA | CDR3 protein | V gene | D gene | J gene | clone size
TGCGCCAGCAGCCTTGACAGGGGGACTCGACACACTGAAGCTTTCTTT | CASSLDRGTRHTEAFF | TRBV5-1 | TRBD1 | TRBJ1-1 | NA
TGTGCCGCGGGACGGAGCTCACCCCTCCACTTT | CAAGRSSPLHF | TRBV10-3 | NA | TRBJ1-6 | NA
TGCGCCAGCGGCATGACAGGTGGAAAATCATACAATGAGCAGTTCTTC | CASGMTGGKSYNEQFF | TRBV10-2 | NA | TRBJ2-1 | NA
TGTGCCAGTAGTAAAACAGGGGATTCCTACAATGAGCAGTTCTTC | CASSKTGDSYNEQFF | TRBV19 | TRBD1 | TRBJ2-1 | NA
TGTGCCAGCAGTGGGCTGGACAGGGGAGGCAATCAGCCCCAGCATTTT | CASSGLDRGGNQPQHF | TRBV25-1 | TRBD1 | TRBJ1-5 | NA
TGTGCCAGCAGCCAGAGGGGGGGTGGAGAGCAGTACTTC | CASSQRGGGEQYF | TRBV3-1/TRBV3-2 | NA | TRBJ2-7 | once
TGTGCCAGCAGCGCCGGTTGGAGCTCTGGGGCCAACGTCCTGACTTTC | CASSAGWSSGANVLTF | TRBV9 | NA | TRBJ2-6 | NA
TGTGCCAGCATCGACCTCCCAGGGGAGGGGGGCTACACCTTC | CASIDLPGEGGYTF | TRBV7-9 | NA | TRBJ1-2 | NA
TGTGCCAGCAGCTTGGCCGGGGGTTTGGCCAAAAACATTCAGTACTTC | CASSLAGGLAKNIQYF | TRBV5-6 | NA | TRBJ2-4 | NA
TGTGCCAGCAGGCCGCCCCAGGTTGGGTATGGCTACACCTTC | CASRPPQVGYGYTF | TRBV2 | NA | TRBJ1-2 | NA
TGCGCCAGCACCCGGGACAGGGATAGATCACCCCTCCACTTT | CASTRDRDRSPLHF | TRBV10-1 | TRBD1 | TRBJ1-6 | NA
TGTGCCAGTAGTATAGAGAAGGGACAGGGGAAGGGCTACACCTTC | CASSIEKGQGKGYTF | TRBV19 | TRBD1 | TRBJ1-2 | few
TGTGCCAGCAGCATCCGGGGTGCGAACACCGGGGAGCTGTTTTTT | CASSIRGANTGELFF | TRBV9 | NA | TRBJ2-2 | once
TGTGCCAGCAGTTTAAGCCGGGTCAGCACAGATACGCAGTATTTT | CASSLSRVSTDTQYF | TRBV6-6 | NA | TRBJ2-3 | NA
TGCGCCAGCAGCCATGTTTGGACAGCAGCCTACAATGAGCAGTTCTTC | CASSHVWTAAYNEQFF | TRBV4-1 | NA | TRBJ2-1 | NA
TGCGCCAGCAGCTTCGGCTCCTATAATTCACCCCTCCACTTT | CASSFGSYNSPLHF | TRBV5-1 | NA | TRBJ1-6 | NA
TGTGCCAGCTCACGGAGTTTCAATGAAAAACTGTTTTTT | CASSRSFNEKLFF | TRBV18 | NA | TRBJ1-4 | NA
TGTGCCAGCAGTTACGGCAGGGGGTTCGACAATGAGCAGTTCTTC | CASSYGRGFDNEQFF | TRBV6-5 | TRBD1 | TRBJ2-1 | once
TGTGCCAGCAGCTTGGATCGGGGAGTCACAGATACGCAGTATTTT | CASSLDRGVTDTQYF | TRBV5-4 | NA | TRBJ2-3 | many
TGTGCCAGCAGCCAAGGGATGGCCGGGACTAGCGGGAGAGAGACCCAGTACTTC | CASSQGMAGTSGRETQYF | TRBV4-2 | TRBD2 | TRBJ2-5 | NA
TGTGCCAGCATCCCCACAGGGCGAACTAATGAAAAACTGTTTTTT | CASIPTGRTNEKLFF | TRBV6-5 | NA | TRBJ1-4 | NA
TGCGCCAGCAGCAGATCCTATGGCTACACCTTC | CASSRSYGYTF | TRBV10-2 | NA | TRBJ1-2 | NA
TGTGCCAGCAGTCGGGGACTAGCGGGGGTCAATGAGCAGTTCTTC | CASSRGLAGVNEQFF | TRBV2 | TRBD2 | TRBJ2-1 | NA
TGTGCCAGCAGTGAAGGGGTGCGGAGCTTTAGCTATGGCTACACCTTC | CASSEGVRSFSYGYTF | TRBV6-1 | NA | TRBJ1-2 | NA
TGTGCCAGCAGCGCTCAACAGGGGGCGCGGTGGCCCCAGCATTTT | CASSAQQGARWPQHF | TRBV21-1 | NA | TRBJ1-5 | NA
TGTGCCTGGGACAGGGGTAGGGGCTACGAGCAGTACTTC | CAWDRGRGYEQYF | TRBV30 | TRBD1 | TRBJ2-7 | NA
TGTGCCAGCAGCTCCGCAGTAGATGGTAGCTCTTTCTTC | CASSSAVDGSSFF | TRBV11-2 | NA | TRBJ2-7 | NA
TGTGCCAGCTCTCAATATCGGACAGGGGGCGCGGGGGAGCTGTTTTTT | CASSQYRTGGAGELFF | TRBV3-1/TRBV3-2 | TRBD1 | TRBJ2-2 | NA
TGTGCCAGTAGCACGCGGAGAAGGGGATTCCACGAGCAGTACTTC | CASSTRRRGFHEQYF | TRBV19 | NA | TRBJ2-7 | NA
TGTGCCAGCAGCCAAGTAACAGGGGTGAACACTGAAGCTTTCTTT | CASSQVTGVNTEAFF | TRBV4-2 | TRBD1 | TRBJ1-1 | NA
TGTGCCAGCAGACCGACAGGGACCGGTTCACCCCTCCACTTT | CASRPTGTGSPLHF | TRBV3-1/TRBV3-2 | TRBD1 | TRBJ1-6 | NA
TGCGCCAGCAGCTTCGAGGACAGGAGAAACAATGAGCAGTTCTTC | CASSFEDRRNNEQFF | TRBV5-1 | TRBD1 | TRBJ2-1 | NA
TGTGCCAGCAATCTAAACCCAGGGGGATCTACAGGCTACACCTTC | CASNLNPGGSTGYTF | TRBV28 | TRBD1 | TRBJ1-2 | NA
TGTGCCAGCTCAGCTAACAGGGGTTACGAGCAGTACTTC | CASSANRGYEQYF | TRBV18 | TRBD1 | TRBJ2-7 | NA
TGTGCCAGCAGCCGAGGACAGCCCTACGAGCCCCAGCATTTT | CASSRGQPYEPQHF | TRBV7-9 | NA | TRBJ1-5 | NA
TGTGCCAGCAGCTTGGAACCAGGGGGCGCCTACGAGCAGTACTTC | CASSLEPGGAYEQYF | TRBV11-2 | TRBD1 | TRBJ2-7 | NA
TGTGCCAGTAGTCACCGACAGGGTCCAGAGACCCAGTACTTC | CASSHRQGPETQYF | TRBV19 | TRBD1 | TRBJ2-5 | NA